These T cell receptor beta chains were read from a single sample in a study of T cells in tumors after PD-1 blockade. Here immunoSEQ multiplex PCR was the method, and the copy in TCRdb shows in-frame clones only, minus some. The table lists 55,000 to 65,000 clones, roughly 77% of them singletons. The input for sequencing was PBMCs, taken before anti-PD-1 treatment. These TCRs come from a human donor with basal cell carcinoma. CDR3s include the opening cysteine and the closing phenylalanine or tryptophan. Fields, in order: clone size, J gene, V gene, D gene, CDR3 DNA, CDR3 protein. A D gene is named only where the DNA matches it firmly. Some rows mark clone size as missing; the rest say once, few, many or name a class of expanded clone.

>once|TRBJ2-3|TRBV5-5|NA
TGTGCCAGCAGCTTAATAGATACGCAGTATTTT
CASSLIDTQYF
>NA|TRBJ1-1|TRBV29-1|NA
TGCAGCGTTGAAGTGGTGAACACTGAAGCTTTCTTT
CSVEVVNTEAFF
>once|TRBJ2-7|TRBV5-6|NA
TGTGCCAGCAGCTTGGCCGGCGGCGGTGCCTACGAGCAGTACTTC
CASSLAGGGAYEQYF
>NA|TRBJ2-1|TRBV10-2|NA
TGCGCCAGCAGTGTAGGGGGGTACGGCAATGAGCAGTTCTTC
CASSVGGYGNEQFF
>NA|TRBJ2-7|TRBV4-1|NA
TGCGCCAGCAGCCACCGGAACGAGCAGTACTTC
CASSHRNEQYF
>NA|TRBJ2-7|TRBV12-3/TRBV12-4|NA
TGTGCCAGCAGTTTAGGACTCCCATACGAGCAGTACTTC
CASSLGLPYEQYF
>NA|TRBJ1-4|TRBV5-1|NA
TGCGCCAGCAGCTTAGGAAGGGGTACTAATGAAAAACTGTTTTTT
CASSLGRGTNEKLFF
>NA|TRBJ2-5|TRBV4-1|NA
TGCGCCAGCAGCCAGGGTTGGGGGGCCGTTGCCCAAGAGACCCAGTACTTC
CASSQGWGAVAQETQYF
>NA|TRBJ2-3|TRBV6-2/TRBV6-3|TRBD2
TGTGCCAGCAGTGATAGCGGGGGGTACACAGATACGCAGTATTTT
CASSDSGGYTDTQYF
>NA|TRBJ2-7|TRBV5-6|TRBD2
TGTGCCAGCAGCCCGACTAGCGGGGGTTACTCCTACGAGCAGTACTTC
CASSPTSGGYSYEQYF
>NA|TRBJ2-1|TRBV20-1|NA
TGCAGTGCTAGTCAGGGCTGGGTGACTAATGAGCAGTTCTTC
CSASQGWVTNEQFF
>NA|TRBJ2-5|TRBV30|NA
TGTGCCTGGAGTCGGGGCTACCCGGAAGTCGGGACCCAGTACTTC
CAWSRGYPEVGTQYF
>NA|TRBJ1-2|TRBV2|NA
TGTGCCAGCAGCGTCAGGAGAGACTATGGCTACACCTTC
CASSVRRDYGYTF
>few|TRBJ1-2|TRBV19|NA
TGTGCCAGTACCTCCCTCTCCGCGTCAGGGCTAATCTATGGCTACACCTTC
CASTSLSASGLIYGYTF
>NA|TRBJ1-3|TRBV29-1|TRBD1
TGCAGCGTCTACCACCGACAGGGTTCTGGAAACACCATATATTTT
CSVYHRQGSGNTIYF
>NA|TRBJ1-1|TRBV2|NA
TGTGCCAGCAGTGCCTGGTTGGACACTGAAGCTTTCTTT
CASSAWLDTEAFF
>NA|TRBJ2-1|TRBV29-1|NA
TGCAGCGTTGAATTTCCTGGAGCGTTTGAGCAGTTCTTC
CSVEFPGAFEQFF
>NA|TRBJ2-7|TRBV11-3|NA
TGTGCCAGCAGCGCTTTGACACAACCCTACGAGCAGTACTTC
CASSALTQPYEQYF
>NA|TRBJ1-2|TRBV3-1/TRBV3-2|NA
TGTGCCAGCAGCCAATTGACGTGGGGCTACACCTTC
CASSQLTWGYTF
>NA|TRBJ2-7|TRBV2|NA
TGTGCCAGCAGTGCGACTTTGGGCTCCTACGAGCAGTACTTC
CASSATLGSYEQYF
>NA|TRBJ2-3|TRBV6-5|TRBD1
TGTGCCAGCAGTTACTCGACAGGGAACACAGATACGCAGTATTTT
CASSYSTGNTDTQYF
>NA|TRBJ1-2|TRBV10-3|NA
TGTGCCATCAGTGACAGGCGACATGGCTACACCTTC
CAISDRRHGYTF
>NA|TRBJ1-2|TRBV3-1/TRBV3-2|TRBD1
TGTGCCAGCAGCCCCGGGACAGGGCGCATCCATCGCTATGGCTACACCTTC
CASSPGTGRIHRYGYTF
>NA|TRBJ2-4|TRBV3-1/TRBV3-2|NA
TGTGCCAGCAGCCAAGATTTTCAAGCGTCCAAAAACATTCAGTACTTC
CASSQDFQASKNIQYF
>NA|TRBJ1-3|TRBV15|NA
TGTGCCACCAGCAGTGGGGAGAGAAACACCATATATTTT
CATSSGERNTIYF
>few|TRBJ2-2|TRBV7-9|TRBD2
TGTGCCAGCAGCTTATGGACTAGCGGGGCGAACACCGGGGAGCTGTTTTTT
CASSLWTSGANTGELFF
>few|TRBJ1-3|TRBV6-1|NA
TGTGCCAGCAGTGAAGAAGGAGGGAGGACGGACACCATATATTTT
CASSEEGGRTDTIYF
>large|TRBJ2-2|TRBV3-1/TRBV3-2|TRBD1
TGTGCCAGCAGCCCAGGGACAGGGGATATCACCGGGGAGCTGTTTTTT
CASSPGTGDITGELFF
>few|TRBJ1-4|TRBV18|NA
TGTGCCAGCTCGGCAGGGCTTAATGAAAAACTGTTTTTT
CASSAGLNEKLFF